These 23 T cell receptor beta chains originate from one sample sequenced in a study of cytomegalovirus exposure and HLA in healthy donors. Researchers ran the PCR with 60 Vbeta and 13 Jbeta primers. Method: immunoSEQ multiplex PCR; TCRdb's copy keeps in-frame clones and lacks some. The repertoire holds about 170,000 clones, with roughly 76% as singletons. The specimen sequenced was PBMCs. The receptors here all came from a male donor in good health and CMV-seronegative.

The genes are TRBV7-2 and TRBJ2-5; 11 nucleotides agree with TRBD2. The V gene end was trimmed by 1 base and the J gene end by 5 bases; junction bases not matched to a gene: 6. CDR3 length: 16 amino acids. The germline V gene has CDR1 SGHTA and CDR2 FQGNSA. CDR3 nucleotide sequence: TGTGCCAGCAGCTTAGAGGCTAGCGGGGGGCGGGAGACCCAGTACTTC. Amino acid sequence: CASSLEASGGRETQYF. Full variable domain (rest looked up from reference TRBV7-2 and TRBJ2-5): GAGVSQSPSNKVTEKGKDVELRCDPISGHTALYWYRQSLGQGLEFLIYFQGNSAPDKSGLPSDRFSAERTGGSVSTLTIQRTQQEDSAVYLCASSLEASGGRETQYFGPGTRLLVL.

The chain couples TRBV18 to TRBJ1-1; no firm D call. Germline loops: CDR1 KGHSH, CDR2 LQKENI. Trimming removed 1 base at V and 3 bases at J, with 12 bases between. The CDR3 contains 15 residues. CDR3 nucleotides: TGTGCCAGCTCACCACTGAACAGTGGGCACACTGAAGCTTTCTTT. Its translation: CASSPLNSGHTEAFF.

The chain couples TRBV2 to TRBJ1-5; D remains unclear. Germline CDR1 reads SNHLY; CDR2 reads FYNNEI. The V end was cut by 6 bases, the J end by 5 bases, with 14 bases between. The CDR3 length is 14 residues. The CDR3 reads CASSGITDDQPQHF. For the CDR3, the DNA is TGTGCCAGCAGCGGGATCACCGACGATCAGCCCCAGCATTTT. The full variable domain, in which reference TRBV2 and TRBJ1-5 provide the parts outside the CDR3, is EPEVTQTPSHQVTQMGQEVILRCVPISNHLYFYWYRQILGQKVEFLVSFYNNEISEKSEIFDDQFSVERPDGSNFTLKIRSTKLEDSAMYFCASSGITDDQPQHFGDGTRLSIL.

This rearrangement joins TRBV11-2 to TRBJ1-5; D uncertain. Germline V CDR1 and CDR2: SGHAT, FQNNGV. The CDR3 loop spans 16 amino acids. V lost 1 base and J lost 2, with 12 bases in between. Written as DNA, the CDR3 is TGTGCCAGCAGCTTAGGAGAGCGGGAGGGCAATCAGCCCCAGCATTTT. Protein product: CASSLGEREGNQPQHF.

The rearrangement joins TRBV6-5 to TRBJ2-2; tentative D call: TRBD1 (5 bases). This CDR3 is 16 amino acids long. The ends were cut back, 0 bases at V and 6 bases at J, with 14 bases in the middle. Germline CDR1 is MNHEY and CDR2 is SVGAGI. The CDR3 sequence is CASSYSNVRGPGELFF. The CDR3 nucleotides read TGTGCCAGCAGTTACTCGAATGTTAGGGGCCCCGGGGAGCTGTTTTTT.

This clone has just one count. The chain carries TRBV5-1 and TRBJ2-1, with D tentatively TRBD1 (6 bases). This CDR3 has 15 amino acids. The germline V gene has CDR1 SGHRS and CDR2 YFSETQ. V was pared by 1 base and J by 2 bases, with 10 bases between. The DNA for the CDR3 is TGCGCCAGCAGCTTGATGGGGGCCCCCTACAATGAGCAGTTCTTC. Translation: CASSLMGAPYNEQFF. The complete variable domain, with remaining parts taken from reference TRBV5-1 and TRBJ2-1, reads KAGVTQTPRYLIKTRGQQVTLSCSPISGHRSVSWYQQTPGQGLQFLFEYFSETQRNKGNFPGRFSGRQFSNSRSEMNVSTLELGDSALYLCASSLMGAPYNEQFFGPGTRLTVL.

The V call is TRBV7-2, the J call TRBJ2-5, with 7 nucleotides matching TRBD1. The germline V gene encodes CDR1 SGHTA and CDR2 FQGNSA. Losses at the gene ends were 5 bases for V and 5 bases for J; bases not matched to a gene: 8. The CDR3 is made up of 14 amino acids. CDR3 coding DNA: TGTGCCAGCAGCCCCCTGACAGGGATTGAGACCCAGTACTTC. It encodes CASSPLTGIETQYF. Full variable domain (rest looked up from reference TRBV7-2 and TRBJ2-5): GAGVSQSPSNKVTEKGKDVELRCDPISGHTALYWYRQSLGQGLEFLIYFQGNSAPDKSGLPSDRFSAERTGGSVSTLTIQRTQQEDSAVYLCASSPLTGIETQYFGPGTRLLVL.

V and J are TRBV9 and TRBJ1-2, with D maybe TRBD1 (6 bases). This CDR3 comprises 15 residues. The V end was cut by 4 bases, the J end by 4 bases, with 17 bases between. In germline, CDR1 is SGDLS, CDR2 YYNGEE. CDR3 protein: CASSLGTSSSYGYTF. In DNA, the CDR3 is TGTGCCAGCAGCCTCGGGACATCCTCTAGCTATGGCTACACCTTC.

The rearrangement uses TRBV29-1 and TRBJ2-7; tentatively, D is TRBD2 (7 bases). Trimming stripped 0 bases from V and 2 bases from J, with 14 bases between. The CDR3 is made up of 15 amino acids. Germline V gene lookup returns CDR1 SQVTM and CDR2 ANQGSEA. The CDR3: CSVEDRRGQTYEQYF. CDR3 nucleotides: TGCAGCGTTGAAGATAGGCGGGGGCAGACCTACGAGCAGTACTTC.

This clone was found once. The chain carries TRBV7-2 and TRBJ2-3; 11 bases agree with TRBD2. This CDR3 has 16 amino acids. V shed 5 bases and J 4 bases; nucleotides not matched to a gene: 8. Germline V gene lookup returns CDR1 SGHTA and CDR2 FQGNSA. The CDR3 DNA reads TGTGCCAGCAGCCGTAATAGCGGGGGGGCGGCAGATACGCAGTATTTT. Residues: CASSRNSGGAADTQYF.

The chain carries TRBV7-9 and TRBJ2-1; the match to TRBD2 covers 12 bases. The CDR3 is made up of 15 amino acids. From germline, CDR1 is SEHNR and CDR2 FQNEAQ (reference sequence). Trimming took 5 bases from V and 6 from J; bases not matched to a gene: 5. The CDR3 loop reads CASSALAGGLNEQFF. In nucleotides, the CDR3 is TGTGCCAGCAGCGCACTAGCGGGGGGCCTCAATGAGCAGTTCTTC.

This clone was seen a handful of times. The V and J genes are TRBV6-6 and TRBJ1-5; D may be TRBD1 (5 bases). Germline-derived CDR1 and CDR2 are MNHNY and SVGAGI (reference sequence). The length of the CDR3 is 14 residues. The V gene lost 5 bases and the J gene lost 2 bases, with 10 bases spanning the gap. CDR3 sequence (DNA): TGTGCCAGCAGTGGCCAAGGGGGCAATCAGCCCCAGCATTTT. It specifies CASSGQGGNQPQHF.

The chain carries TRBV6-1 and TRBJ1-2; a possible D gene is TRBD1 (6 bases). This CDR3 spans 14 amino acids. Trimming shortened V by 5 bases and J by 0 bases, and 10 bases separated the two germline ends. Germline lookup yields CDR1 MNHNS and CDR2 SASEGT. CDR3 bases: TGTGCCAGCAGTTCCCAGGGGACTAACTATGGCTACACCTTC. It specifies CASSSQGTNYGYTF.

The chain uses TRBV6-5 and TRBJ2-7, with TRBD1 matching 8 bases. V lost 6 bases and J lost 0; bases outside the gene matches: 4. Germline CDR1 reads MNHEY; CDR2 reads SVGAGI. The CDR3 covers 14 residues. The CDR3 loop is CASRRDRRSYEQYF. The DNA for the CDR3 is TGTGCCAGCAGACGGGACAGGCGCTCCTACGAGCAGTACTTC.

This clone occurred a few times. The V gene is TRBV10-2, the J gene TRBJ2-3; 9 nucleotides line up with TRBD2. Germline V gene data show CDR1 as WSHSY and CDR2 as SAAADI. The V and J ends lost 8 bases and 6 bases, in that order; junction bases with no gene match: 15. This CDR3 spans 16 amino acids. The CDR3 sequence: CASLKSGTSSHDTQYF. CDR3 DNA: TGCGCCAGCCTAAAGTCCGGGACTAGCTCCCACGATACGCAGTATTTT.

The V and J genes are TRBV6-1 and TRBJ1-6; 7 bases agree with TRBD1. The CDR3 sequence is 14 residues long. Germline V gene sequence: CDR1 MNHNS, CDR2 SASEGT. With 7 bases clipped from V and 6 bases from J, the junction kept 6 bases outside the gene matches. The CDR3 loop reads CASTEQGLNSPLHF. CDR3 DNA sequence: TGTGCCAGCACCGAACAGGGGCTTAATTCACCCCTCCACTTT.

The J gene is TRBJ2-7, the V gene TRBV6-5, with 10 bases lining up with TRBD1. The J segment lost 3 bases and the V segment lost 6 bases, leaving 8 bases of the junction unmatched. Looked up from germline, CDR1 is MNHEY and CDR2 is SVGAGI. This CDR3 region has 15 residues. The CDR3 nucleotides are TGTGCCAGCAGCGTAGGGACAGGGGAGTTCTACGAGCAGTACTTC. Residues: CASSVGTGEFYEQYF.

This clone was seen just once. This CDR3 is CASSLFGEGNSPLHF. CDR3 coding DNA: TGCGCCAGCAGCTTGTTTGGGGAGGGGAATTCACCCCTCCACTTT. This sequence joins TRBV5-1 and TRBJ1-6; tentative D call: TRBD1 (5 bases). Trimming left V 1 base short and J 7 bases short, with 12 bases between. CDR1 SGHRS and CDR2 YFSETQ come from the germline V gene. The CDR3 loop spans 15 amino acids.

The chain joins TRBV5-6 to TRBJ2-4, with 7 bases that match TRBD1. Trimming at V came to 0 bases and at J to 0 bases, leaving 3 bases not matched to a gene. The CDR3 is 16 residues long. In germline, CDR1 is SGHDT, CDR2 YYEEEE. The DNA for the CDR3 is TGTGCCAGCAGCTTGGGACAGGGAAGAGCCAAAAACATTCAGTACTTC. Translating it yields CASSLGQGRAKNIQYF.

This chain links TRBV27 with TRBJ2-1, with 11 bases fitting TRBD2. The germline gives CDR1 MNHEY, CDR2 SMNVEV (reference sequence). V was clipped by 4 bases and J by 8 bases; unmatched bases: 7. The CDR3 covers 15 residues. The CDR3 nucleotides are TGTGCCAGCAGTTCTCCTAGCGGGGGGCCATATGAGCAGTTCTTC. It yields the protein CASSSPSGGPYEQFF.

The rearrangement uses TRBV19 and TRBJ1-4; TRBD1 matches 8 bases. The CDR3 totals 13 residues. Germline V CDR1 and CDR2: LNHDA, SQIVND (reference sequence). The trim removed 6 bases at V and 8 bases at J, leaving 5 bases unmatched. In DNA, the CDR3 is TGTGCCAGTAGCGGACAGGGAAGGGAAAAACTGTTTTTT. It codes for CASSGQGREKLFF.

J is TRBJ1-1 and V is TRBV6-6; 7 bases map to TRBD1. The CDR3 covers 12 residues. The V and J ends lost 8 bases and 8 bases, in that order; junction bases with no gene match: 8. Germline V CDR1 and CDR2: MNHNY, SVGAGI (reference sequence). Written as DNA, the CDR3 is TGTGCCAGCCGATACCTACAGGGGGAAGCTTTCTTT. Translation gives CASRYLQGEAFF.

The rearrangement uses TRBV30 and TRBJ2-7; 9 nucleotides match TRBD2. The V gene end was trimmed by 1 base and the J gene end by 5 bases; junction bases not matched to a gene: 6. Germline CDR1 GTSNPN, CDR2 SVGIG (reference sequence). The CDR3 covers 14 residues. CDR3 residues: CAWSEGLAVDEQYF. DNA of the CDR3: TGTGCCTGGAGTGAGGGACTAGCCGTCGACGAGCAGTACTTC.